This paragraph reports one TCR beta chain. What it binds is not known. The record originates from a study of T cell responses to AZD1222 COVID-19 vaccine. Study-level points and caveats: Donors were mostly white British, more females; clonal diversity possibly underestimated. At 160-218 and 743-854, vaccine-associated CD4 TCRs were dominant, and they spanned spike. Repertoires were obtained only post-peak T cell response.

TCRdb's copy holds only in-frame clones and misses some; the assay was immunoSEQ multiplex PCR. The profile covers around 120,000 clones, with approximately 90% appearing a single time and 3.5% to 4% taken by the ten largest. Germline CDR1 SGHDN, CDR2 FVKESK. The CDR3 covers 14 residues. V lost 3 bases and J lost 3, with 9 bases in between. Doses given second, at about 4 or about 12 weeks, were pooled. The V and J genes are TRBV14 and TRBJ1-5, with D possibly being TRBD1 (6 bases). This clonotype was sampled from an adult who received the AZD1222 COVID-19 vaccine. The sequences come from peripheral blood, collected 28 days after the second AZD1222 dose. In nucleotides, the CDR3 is TGTGCCAGCAGCCAGACAGGCCCCAATCAGCCCCAGCATTTT. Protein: CASSQTGPNQPQHF. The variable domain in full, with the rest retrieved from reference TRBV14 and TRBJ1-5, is EAGVTQFPSHSVIEKGQTVTLRCDPISGHDNLYWYRRVMGKEIKFLLHFVKESKQDESGMPNNRFLAERTGGTYSTLKVQPAELEDSGVYFCASSQTGPNQPQHFGDGTRLSIL.